Reported below is one T cell receptor (beta chain). The antigen remains undetermined. The data are from a study of cytomegalovirus exposure and HLA in healthy donors. Overall study findings and caveats: What a later analysis reportedly showed was that an Asian-associated ancestry cluster had fewer N-insertions than the approximately 700-donor mean.

Each of the donors was a healthy bone marrow donor. In germline, CDR1 is SGHTA, CDR2 FQGNSA. This CDR3 has 16 residues. Germline trimming cut 6 bases from V and 3 bases from J; bases unmatched to any gene: 4. It was with 60 Vbeta and 13 Jbeta primers that the PCR ran. TCRdb's table, derived via immunoSEQ multiplex PCR, lists solely in-frame clones and lacks some. The listing records about 160,000 clones. The gene calls are TRBV7-2 and TRBJ2-1, with TRBD2 identical over 14 bases. The source of this sequence is a man in his thirties or forties in good health and CMV-seronegative. Sequences were obtained from PBMCs. The CDR3 DNA sequence: TGTGCCAGCAGGGGACTAGCGGGAGTCCGCTACAATGAGCAGTTCTTC. The encoded protein is CASRGLAGVRYNEQFF.